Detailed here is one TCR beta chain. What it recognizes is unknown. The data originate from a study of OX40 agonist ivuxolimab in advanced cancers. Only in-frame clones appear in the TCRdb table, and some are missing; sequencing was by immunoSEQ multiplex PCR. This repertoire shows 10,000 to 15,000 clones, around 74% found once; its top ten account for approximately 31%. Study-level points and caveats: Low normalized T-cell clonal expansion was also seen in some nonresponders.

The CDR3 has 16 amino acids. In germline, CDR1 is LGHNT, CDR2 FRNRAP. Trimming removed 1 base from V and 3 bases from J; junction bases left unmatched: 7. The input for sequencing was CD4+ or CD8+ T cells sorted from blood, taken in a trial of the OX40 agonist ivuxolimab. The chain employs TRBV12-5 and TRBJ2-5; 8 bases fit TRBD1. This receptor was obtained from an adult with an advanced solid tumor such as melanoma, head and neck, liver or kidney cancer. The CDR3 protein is CASGLDHQGAEETQYF. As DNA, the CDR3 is TGTGCTAGTGGTTTGGATCACCAGGGGGCGGAAGAGACCCAGTACTTC.